This T cell receptor beta chain was observed in a study of blood T cell repertoires in COVID-19. Study overall: Acute and convalescent COVID-19 specimens originated in the United States, Italy and Spain. T cells, B-cell-depleted T cells, or PBMCs provided the cDNA or gDNA that served as material.

Authors' data handling: Amplified reference gene primers provided the basis for estimating nucleated cell counts. The assay was immunoSEQ multiplex PCR, and TCRdb's table has in-frame clones only and misses some. V, J and clone size are taken as reported in that table, and D and trimming were inferred from the DNA itself. The profile shows 200,000 to 250,000 clones, about 91% of them singletons. The CDR3 runs to 15 residues. After removal of 5 bases from V and 4 bases from J, the junction contained 10 bases not matched to a gene. The germline V gene has CDR1 SGHAT and CDR2 FQNNGV. The sequence came from a man of 80 years or more with acute or convalescent COVID-19. Specimen: peripheral blood. This chain connects TRBV11-2 to TRBJ1-1; 7 bases align to TRBD1. The CDR3 bases are TGTGCCAGCAGCGGGCGACAGGGATTAGCCACTGAAGCTTTCTTT. Residues: CASSGRQGLATEAFF.